This T cell receptor (beta chain) stems from a study of cytomegalovirus exposure and HLA in healthy donors. The length of the CDR3 is 12 residues. Germline-derived CDR1 and CDR2 are SGHAT and FQNNGV. V was trimmed by 3 bases and J by 7 bases, leaving 9 bases between them. In the case of this clone: Its specificity is not known.

General observations from the study: It is likely that the observed cluster of highly shared sequence variants was a sequencing artifact. Presence/absence analyses rested on an assumption that sequencing depth was roughly uniform across donors. What a later analysis showed was that several of the most significant clusters appeared linked to common viral pathogens.

The PCR had 60 Vbeta and 13 Jbeta primers. Assay used: immunoSEQ multiplex PCR; TCRdb lists only in-frame clones, some missing. This table holds fewer than 200,000 clones, around 76% found once. V usage is TRBV11-2 and J usage is TRBJ1-2; no definite D call. Sequences were obtained from PBMCs. The TCR sequence derives from a female donor in good health and CMV-seronegative. Here the CDR3 reads CASSFVRGGYTF. CDR3 coding DNA: TGTGCCAGCAGCTTCGTCCGGGGTGGCTACACCTTC.